Listed below are T cell receptor beta chains from one sample, sequenced in a study of T cell responses to AZD1222 COVID-19 vaccine. Clones were sequenced by immunoSEQ multiplex PCR, and TCRdb holds only the in-frame ones, with some missing. Of 75,000 to 85,000 clones listed, roughly 80% are singletons. Sample: peripheral blood, taken 28 days after the second dose of the MenACWY control vaccine. Every receptor here comes from an adult who received the MenACWY meningococcal vaccine as a control. The CDR3 runs from the conserved cysteine through the conserved F or W. The order of the fields is D gene, J gene, clone size, V gene, CDR3 protein, CDR3 DNA. A D gene is named only where the DNA matches it firmly. Some rows have no size entry. The others give once, few or many, or a class for an expanded clone.

>TRBD1|TRBJ1-1|few|TRBV19
CASRQGSGATEAFF
TGTGCCAGCCGACAGGGAAGTGGCGCCACTGAAGCTTTCTTT
>-|TRBJ2-7|-|TRBV7-8
CASSLTRFGGRSYEQYF
TGTGCCAGCAGCTTAACCCGATTTGGGGGAAGGAGCTACGAGCAGTACTTC
>-|TRBJ2-2|-|TRBV2
CASSPDKRGDTGELFF
TGTGCCAGCAGTCCTGATAAGAGGGGCGACACCGGGGAGCTGTTTTTT
>-|TRBJ2-1|-|TRBV27
CASRGDFYNEQFF
TGTGCCAGCAGGGGGGATTTCTACAATGAGCAGTTCTTC
>-|TRBJ2-7|-|TRBV18
CASSPRGYEQYF
TGTGCCAGCTCACCACGGGGGTACGAGCAGTACTTC
>-|TRBJ1-1|-|TRBV5-5
CASSQMPPLNTEAFF
TGTGCCAGCAGCCAGATGCCACCCTTGAACACTGAAGCTTTCTTT
>-|TRBJ2-1|-|TRBV6-5
CASSSPAANNEQFF
TGTGCCAGCAGTTCCCCGGCGGCTAACAATGAGCAGTTCTTC
>-|TRBJ2-3|-|TRBV20-1
CSASRDDTQYF
TGCAGTGCTAGTAGGGATGATACGCAGTATTTT
>TRBD2|TRBJ2-5|few|TRBV19
CASSIFLAGMETQYF
TGTGCCAGTAGTATATTCCTAGCGGGGATGGAGACCCAGTACTTC
>TRBD2|TRBJ2-5|once|TRBV6-2/TRBV6-3
CASSYSNTAGVPQMGQYF
TGTGCCAGCAGTTACTCGAATACAGCGGGAGTTCCTCAGATGGGCCAGTACTTC
>TRBD2|TRBJ2-5|-|TRBV6-5
CASTTGRGQETQYF
TGTGCCAGCACCACGGGGAGGGGTCAAGAGACCCAGTACTTC
>-|TRBJ1-6|-|TRBV30
CAWSEGGRVNSPLHF
TGTGCCTGGAGTGAGGGAGGGAGGGTAAATTCACCCCTCCACTTT
>TRBD2|TRBJ2-3|-|TRBV4-1
CASSQQTRLAGLSTDTQYF
TGCGCCAGCAGCCAACAGACAAGACTAGCGGGGCTTAGCACAGATACGCAGTATTTT
>-|TRBJ1-1|-|TRBV5-1
CASKKGKTRDGGGSMNTEAFF
TGCGCCAGCAAGAAAGGCAAGACTCGTGATGGGGGCGGGAGCATGAACACTGAAGCTTTCTTT
>TRBD1|TRBJ2-3|-|TRBV5-1
CASSRGQASSTDTQYF
TGCGCCAGCAGCAGGGGACAGGCCTCGAGCACAGATACGCAGTATTTT
>-|TRBJ2-1|-|TRBV7-9
CAGSNQDDSYNEQFF
TGTGCCGGGTCGAATCAGGATGATTCCTACAATGAGCAGTTCTTC
>TRBD1|TRBJ1-2|-|TRBV23-1
CASSQSILGQLTHYGYTF
TGCGCCAGCAGTCAATCCATCTTGGGACAGTTAACCCATTATGGCTACACCTTC
>-|TRBJ1-1|-|TRBV6-5
CASRDPAVIGTEAFF
TGTGCCAGCAGGGATCCTGCCGTGATTGGCACTGAAGCTTTCTTT
>-|TRBJ2-7|-|TRBV2
CASSPPRYGSYEQYF
TGTGCCAGCAGCCCCCCCCGATATGGCTCCTACGAGCAGTACTTC
>TRBD1|TRBJ1-6|-|TRBV5-1
CASSLEAGGNSPLHF
TGCGCCAGCAGCTTGGAGGCAGGGGGCAATTCACCCCTCCACTTT
>-|TRBJ1-2|-|TRBV3-1/TRBV3-2
CASSHRTATEGYTF
TGTGCCAGCAGCCACCGGACAGCCACGGAGGGCTACACCTTC
>-|TRBJ1-1|few|TRBV28
CASLGPTEAFF
TGTGCCAGCTTGGGTCCCACTGAAGCTTTCTTT
>-|TRBJ2-3|-|TRBV5-1
CASSLAAGQSDTQYF
TGCGCCAGCAGCTTGGCTGCGGGACAATCAGATACGCAGTATTTT
>-|TRBJ2-1|-|TRBV5-8
CASTIRGNSYNEQFF
TGTGCCAGTACCATAAGGGGGAACTCCTACAATGAGCAGTTCTTC
>-|TRBJ1-3|-|TRBV19
CASSGAAPSSGNTIYF
TGTGCCAGTAGTGGGGCGGCACCGAGCTCTGGAAACACCATATATTTT